Below, one T cell receptor beta chain is given with its context. Its cognate antigen is unknown. The data belong to a study of cytomegalovirus exposure and HLA in healthy donors. Turning to the study itself: Early released data had tens of millions of unique TCRs, all coming from HLA-typed donors. Findings and caveats of the study: In a later analysis, HLA-associated beta chains showed higher expansion and lower generation probabilities than comparable chains. In a later analysis, CMV-associated beta chains were mostly HLA-associated, it appeared. Cytomegalovirus status, reportedly, was diagnosed with high specificity and sensitivity by the classifier.

Germline CDR1 and CDR2: SGHRS and YFSETQ. This CDR3 spans 12 amino acids. With 1 base removed from V and 9 bases from J, the gap between germline ends came to 8 bases. Vbeta (60) and Jbeta (13) primers were used in the PCR. TCRdb keeps only in-frame clones here, not all; method: immunoSEQ multiplex PCR. The data show 150,000 to 200,000 clones, around 86% seen once. The rearrangement joins TRBV5-1 to TRBJ2-1; perhaps TRBD2 as D (6 bases). The origin of this receptor is a man aged 45-60 years in good health and CMV-seropositive. Source material: PBMCs. CDR3 in DNA: TGCGCCAGCAGCTTGATGGGGGGTGAGCAGTTCTTC. As protein: CASSLMGGEQFF.